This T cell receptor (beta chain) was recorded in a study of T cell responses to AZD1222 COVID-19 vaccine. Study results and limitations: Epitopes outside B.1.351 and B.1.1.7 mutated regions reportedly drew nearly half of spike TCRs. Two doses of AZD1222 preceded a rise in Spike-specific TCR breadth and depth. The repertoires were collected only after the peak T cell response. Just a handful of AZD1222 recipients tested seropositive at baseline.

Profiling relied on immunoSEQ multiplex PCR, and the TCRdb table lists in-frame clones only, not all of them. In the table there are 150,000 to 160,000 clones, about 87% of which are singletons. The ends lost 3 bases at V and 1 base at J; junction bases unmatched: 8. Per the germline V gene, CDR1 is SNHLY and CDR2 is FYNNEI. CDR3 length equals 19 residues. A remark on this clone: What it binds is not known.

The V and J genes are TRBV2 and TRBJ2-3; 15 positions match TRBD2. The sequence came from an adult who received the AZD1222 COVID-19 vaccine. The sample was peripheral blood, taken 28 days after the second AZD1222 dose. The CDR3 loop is CASSDLGLAGGPGTDTQYF. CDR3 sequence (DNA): TGTGCCAGCAGTGATCTAGGACTAGCGGGAGGGCCCGGCACAGATACGCAGTATTTT.